A selection of T cell receptor beta chains follows, all from one sample in a study of beta chain features in type 1 diabetes. Measured with immunoSEQ multiplex PCR; TCRdb has only the in-frame clones, and not every one. Altogether 350,000 to 400,000 clones are present, approximately 15% being singletons, with the ten largest covering approximately 0.02%. The specimen was naive CD4+ T cells from blood. All receptors derive from a woman in her late teens or twenties in good health. Each CDR3 is given with its conserved first and last residue. Fields, in order: J gene, V gene, CDR3 protein.

TRBJ1-1	TRBV18	CASSPDRNKNTEAFF
TRBJ1-5	TRBV7-9	CASSWTANHQPQHF
TRBJ1-4	TRBV7-9	CASSPGTGHEKLFF
TRBJ2-1	TRBV7-9	CASNPLAVYRGQFF
TRBJ2-7	TRBV4-2	CASSQVTSGSNEQYF
TRBJ2-5	TRBV29-1	CNIRVGEETQYF
TRBJ2-7	TRBV6-5	CVAGSSYEQYF
TRBJ1-2	TRBV29-1	CSVAQNYGYTF
TRBJ2-1	TRBV9	CASSPRLTTYNEQFF
TRBJ1-1	TRBV5-1	CASSLTGPDTEAFF
TRBJ2-3	TRBV2	CASSLGTSGSGTDTQYF
TRBJ2-2	TRBV28	CASRVQNTGELFF
TRBJ2-7	TRBV7-9	CASSLRKGGQGNEQYF
TRBJ2-7	TRBV19	CASSIEGTRYEQYF
TRBJ2-1	TRBV30	CASPRTDKLNYNEQFF
TRBJ1-1	TRBV11-3	CASSLGTGAEAFF
TRBJ2-7	TRBV18	CASSPRGYEQYF
TRBJ2-5	TRBV29-1	CSVGATRLRDQYF
TRBJ2-7	TRBV14	CASSFTGTGGAEQYF
TRBJ2-3	TRBV6-4	CANPGQGNTDTQYF
TRBJ1-4	TRBV29-1	CSVGRDLSEKLFF
TRBJ2-3	TRBV7-3	CASSPSSVSTGVNTDTQYF
TRBJ2-5	TRBV12-2	CGPGERDGETQYF
TRBJ1-4	TRBV29-1	CSVEARGGWELFF
TRBJ1-3	TRBV30	CAWSQNVFSGNTIYF
TRBJ2-2	TRBV25-1	CASSAWTGRTGELFF
TRBJ2-7	TRBV28	CASSTLHPGQGTREQYF
TRBJ1-2	TRBV4-3	CASSQVRQEGYGYTF
TRBJ2-3	TRBV28	CASSPTPTSGRRTDTQYF
TRBJ2-1	TRBV19	CASSIYGELAEVKQFF
TRBJ2-1	TRBV29-1	CSVPPRGGGSYNEQFF
TRBJ2-7	TRBV18	CASSPDSLSSYEQYF
TRBJ2-1	TRBV28	CASSAPTGSSYNEQFF
TRBJ2-1	TRBV5-4	CASSRLPSPNNEQFF
TRBJ2-1	TRBV29-1	CSVVGPSGRLNYNEQFF
TRBJ2-7	TRBV25-1	CASSASGRGGNEQYF
TRBJ1-5	TRBV28	CASSLSLLGPNQPQHF
TRBJ2-3	TRBV7-9	CATRGSLTDTQYF
TRBJ2-7	TRBV6-5	CASSARQGSYEQYF